These 27 T cell receptor beta chains were all obtained from the same sample, sequenced in a study of OX40 agonist ivuxolimab in advanced cancers. Libraries were prepared by immunoSEQ multiplex PCR; TCRdb keeps only in-frame clonotypes and omits some of them. The data hold about 55,000 clones, with 80% observed a single time. Material: CD4+ or CD8+ T cells sorted from blood, obtained in a trial of the OX40 agonist ivuxolimab. These receptors all come from an adult with an advanced solid tumor such as melanoma, head and neck, liver or kidney cancer.

The J gene is TRBJ2-3, the V gene TRBV28; the D is unclear. The CDR3 has 15 residues. In germline, CDR1 is MDHEN, CDR2 SYDVKM. V dropped 7 bases and J dropped 0 bases, with 14 bases sitting between them. The CDR3 spells CASTIHRPSTDTQYF. CDR3 DNA sequence: TGTGCCAGCACCATCCACCGCCCTAGCACAGATACGCAGTATTTT.

As concerns this clone: The same CDR3 can be traced to other DNA sequences in this sample. This rearrangement joins TRBV4-3 to TRBJ2-2, with unresolved D. V lost 3 bases, J lost 11 bases, and 16 bases lay in between. Per the germline V gene, CDR1 is LGHNA and CDR2 is YSLEER. The CDR3 is made up of 14 amino acids. The CDR3 here is CASSHDVRIGELFF. For the CDR3, the DNA is TGCGCCAGCAGCCATGACGTACGGATCGGAGAGCTGTTTTTT.

As to this clone: Other DNA sequences within the sample encode an identical CDR3. The rearrangement links TRBV5-1 to TRBJ1-2, with TRBD1 matching 9 bases. With 4 bases clipped from V and 4 bases from J, the junction kept 5 bases outside the gene matches. The germline V gene has CDR1 SGHRS and CDR2 YFSETQ. This CDR3 has 14 residues. This CDR3 is CASSTTGGLYGYTF. CDR3 nucleotide sequence: TGCGCCAGCAGCACAACAGGGGGCCTCTATGGCTACACCTTC.

The chain has TRBV11-2 and TRBJ2-1, with 8 bases lining up with TRBD2. The length of the CDR3 is 15 residues. With V trimmed by 7 bases and J by 3 bases, 8 bases remained unmatched. Germline CDR1 SGHAT, CDR2 FQNNGV. The CDR3 DNA is TGTGCCAGCACCCCCGGCGGGGGGAGCTACAATGAGCAGTTCTTC. As protein: CASTPGGGSYNEQFF.

This chain connects TRBV29-1 to TRBJ2-4; D ambiguous. Trimming removed 4 bases from V and 1 base from J, with 11 bases in between. This CDR3 comprises 14 residues. CDR1 and CDR2 from the germline V gene are SQVTM and ANQGSEA. The CDR3 loop reads CSVVGGSAKNIQYF. DNA for the CDR3: TGCAGCGTTGTCGGTGGGTCGGCCAAAAACATTCAGTACTTC. Drawing the rest from reference TRBV29-1 and TRBJ2-4, the complete variable domain is SAVISQKPSRDICQRGTSLTIQCQVDSQVTMMFWYRQQPGQSLTLIATANQGSEATYESGFVIDKFPISRPNLTFSTLTVSNMSPEDSSIYLCSVVGGSAKNIQYFGAGTRLSVL.

This chain connects TRBV7-2 to TRBJ1-2; D is perhaps TRBD1 (5 bases). The V gene lost 5 bases and the J gene lost 4 bases, with 17 bases spanning the gap. Per the germline V gene, CDR1 is SGHTA and CDR2 is FQGNSA. There are 15 residues in the CDR3. As DNA, the CDR3 is TGTGCCAGCAGCCCGATCCGAGGGGCGGGCTATGGCTACACCTTC. This sequence encodes CASSPIRGAGYGYTF.

This clone was counted a single time. V gene TRBV28 combines with J gene TRBJ1-5; D possibly corresponds to TRBD1 (5 bases). The germline V gene has CDR1 MDHEN and CDR2 SYDVKM. Deletions cut 6 bases from V and 11 bases from J, with 14 bases between. CDR3 length equals 12 residues. The CDR3 coding sequence is TGTGCCAGCAGAACCGGGGGAGGGTCCCAGCATTTT. Encoded protein: CASRTGGGSQHF.

CDR3: CASSQGKVGNEQFF. Written as DNA, the CDR3 is TGTGCCAGCAGCCAAGGGAAGGTGGGCAATGAGCAGTTCTTC. The rearrangement uses TRBV16 and TRBJ2-1; D ambiguous. This CDR3 is built from 14 residues. Germline V gives CDR1 KGHSY, CDR2 FQNENV. V was clipped by 2 bases and J by 6 bases, with 11 bases between them.

The V call is TRBV7-8, the J call TRBJ2-7, with 11 bases lining up with TRBD2. There are 14 residues in the CDR3. Looked up from germline, CDR1 is SGHVS and CDR2 is FQNEAQ. V dropped 3 bases and J dropped 10; count of bases not matched to a gene: 8. CDR3 in DNA: TGTGCCAGCAGCTTCACTAGCGGGGGTGATGCTCAGTACTTC. Translating it yields CASSFTSGGDAQYF.

The chain links TRBV11-3 to TRBJ2-5, with D tentatively TRBD2 (5 bases). This CDR3 region has 16 residues. Germline CDR1 reads SGHNT; CDR2 reads YENEEA. Trimming removed 1 base at V and 5 bases at J, with 17 bases between. The CDR3 DNA reads TGTGCCAGCAGCTTAGGGACTTCTTTAACGGGGGAGACCCAGTACTTC. Its protein product is CASSLGTSLTGETQYF.

The chain links TRBV28 to TRBJ1-5; a possible D gene is TRBD1 (6 bases). The V gene lost 5 bases and the J gene lost 1 base, with 18 bases spanning the gap. The CDR3 spans 17 residues. Per the germline V gene, CDR1 is MDHEN and CDR2 is SYDVKM. In nucleotides, the CDR3 is TGTGCCAGCAGTCACGGAGACAGGATACTAAGCAATCAGCCCCAGCATTTT. Protein sequence: CASSHGDRILSNQPQHF.

V usage is TRBV6-5 and J usage is TRBJ2-7, with 7 nucleotides matching TRBD1. The CDR3 runs 14 residues. The germline gives CDR1 MNHEY, CDR2 SVGAGI. V lost 7 bases, J lost 1 base, and 7 bases stayed unmatched. CDR3 bases: TGTGCCAGCATTAGGGACAGACTTTCCTACGAGCAGTACTTC. The encoded protein is CASIRDRLSYEQYF.

This chain uses TRBV9 with TRBJ1-3, with D possibly matching TRBD1 (6 bases). V lost 3 bases and J lost 3, with 10 bases in between. The CDR3 loop spans 14 amino acids. Germline CDR1 is SGDLS and CDR2 is YYNGEE. The CDR3 region is CASSALGGGNTIYF. CDR3 sequence (DNA): TGTGCCAGCAGCGCCCTAGGGGGTGGAAACACCATATATTTT.

The chain combines TRBV6-5 with TRBJ1-1; tentatively, D is TRBD1 (6 bases). Germline CDR1 and CDR2: MNHEY and SVGAGI. Deletions cut 1 base from V and 11 bases from J, with 14 bases between. This CDR3 is built from 13 residues. Written as DNA, the CDR3 is TGTGCCAGCAGTTACTGGCTAGGGCAGGGGGCTTTCTTT. Encoded protein: CASSYWLGQGAFF.

The DNA of the CDR3 is TGTGCCAGTAGTAAGCTGGGGGCGCGGGACGAGCAGTACTTC. Translated, it gives CASSKLGARDEQYF. This chain links TRBV19 with TRBJ2-7, with D perhaps matching TRBD1 (6 bases). Germline-derived CDR1 and CDR2 are LNHDA and SQIVND (reference sequence). V was clipped by 4 bases and J by 5 bases, with 15 bases between them. This CDR3 is built from 14 residues.

The CDR3 DNA is TGTGCCAGCAGCCCTGGACAGGGAAAGGCTTTCTTT. Translating it yields CASSPGQGKAFF. This chain links TRBV7-9 with TRBJ1-1, with 8 nucleotides matching TRBD1. The ends lost 5 bases at V and 11 bases at J; junction bases unmatched: 7. The CDR3 totals 12 residues. CDR1 is SEHNR, CDR2 FQNEAQ, per germline (reference sequence).

The chain couples TRBV5-1 to TRBJ2-3; 8 nucleotides align to TRBD1. Germline V gene lookup returns CDR1 SGHRS and CDR2 YFSETQ. The J segment lost 4 bases and the V segment lost 1 base, leaving 5 bases of the junction unmatched. There are 15 residues in the CDR3. The CDR3 reads CASSLLQGEADTQYF. CDR3 coding DNA: TGCGCCAGCAGCTTGTTACAGGGGGAGGCAGATACGCAGTATTTT. Together with reference TRBV5-1 and TRBJ2-3, the CDR3 gives the full variable domain: KAGVTQTPRYLIKTRGQQVTLSCSPISGHRSVSWYQQTPGQGLQFLFEYFSETQRNKGNFPGRFSGRQFSNSRSEMNVSTLELGDSALYLCASSLLQGEADTQYFGPGTRLTVL.

The genes are TRBV25-1 and TRBJ1-1; a possible D gene is TRBD1 (5 bases). The CDR3 has 16 residues. In germline, CDR1 is MGHDK, CDR2 SYGVNS. The germline V and J ends were trimmed by 1 base and 4 bases, with 16 bases remaining between them. The CDR3 region is CASSESGGVEGTEAFF. CDR3 DNA: TGTGCCAGCAGTGAATCTGGGGGAGTGGAGGGCACTGAAGCTTTCTTT.

This clone was seen once. The genes are TRBV10-1 and TRBJ2-7, with 11 bases fitting TRBD1. Germline V gives CDR1 WNHNN, CDR2 SYGVQD (reference sequence). V lost 7 bases and J lost 3; bases outside the gene matches: 20. This CDR3 is built from 19 residues. CDR3 in amino acids: CASISPDRGRHWAGYEQYF. The CDR3 nucleotides are TGCGCCAGCATTTCGCCGGACAGGGGGCGGCACTGGGCGGGCTACGAGCAGTACTTC.

The V gene is TRBV5-6, the J gene TRBJ2-2; 11 bases align to TRBD2. Germline CDR1 reads SGHDT; CDR2 reads YYEEEE. The CDR3 totals 15 residues. V was clipped by 5 bases and J by 6 bases; unmatched bases: 6. The CDR3 DNA follows: TGTGCCAGCAGGGTTAGACTAGCGGGGCCCGGGGAGCTGTTTTTT. This encodes CASRVRLAGPGELFF. Variable domain in full (rest from reference TRBV5-6 and TRBJ2-2): DAGVTQSPTHLIKTRGQQVTLRCSPKSGHDTVSWYQQALGQGPQFIFQYYEEEERQRGNFPDRFSGHQFPNYSSELNVNALLLGDSALYLCASRVRLAGPGELFFGEGSRLTVL.

The sample holds a few counts of this clone. The rearrangement links TRBV30 to TRBJ2-3; perhaps TRBD2 as D (5 bases). Trimming took 1 base from V and 5 from J, leaving 10 bases between them. The CDR3 is 13 amino acids. Germline V gene lookup returns CDR1 GTSNPN and CDR2 SVGIG (reference sequence). CDR3 region: CAWSESGLDTQYF. The CDR3 DNA sequence: TGTGCCTGGAGTGAATCGGGGTTAGATACGCAGTATTTT.

The chain employs TRBV6-5 and TRBJ1-2; the match to TRBD1 covers 10 bases. The CDR3 contains 14 residues. In germline, CDR1 is MNHEY, CDR2 SVGAGI. V lost 5 bases and J lost 7; bases outside the gene matches: 7. The CDR3 nucleotides are TGTGCCAGCAGTAGGGGACAGGGGTCTGCTGGCTACACCTTC. Translating it yields CASSRGQGSAGYTF.

The gene calls are TRBV4-1 and TRBJ1-2, with unresolved D. The germline V gene encodes CDR1 MGHRA and CDR2 YSYEKL. This CDR3 spans 15 amino acids. V was clipped by 2 bases and J by 0 bases, with 10 bases between them. CDR3 sequence reads: CASSQTEGTNYGYTF. The CDR3 bases are TGCGCCAGCAGCCAAACCGAGGGTACTAACTATGGCTACACCTTC.

This clone was counted once. The V call is TRBV18, the J call TRBJ2-1; 12 positions match TRBD2. Germline V gene lookup returns CDR1 KGHSH and CDR2 LQKENI. Trimming cost V 4 bases and J 10 bases; bases outside gene matches: 8. CDR3 length equals 15 residues. CDR3 in DNA: TGTGCCAGCTCACTCACGACTAGCGGGAGTGGCGAGCAGTTCTTC. The encoded protein is CASSLTTSGSGEQFF.

The chain links TRBV29-1 to TRBJ1-1; the D gene is possibly TRBD1 (5 bases). The CDR3 covers 11 residues. Trimming removed 4 bases from V and 11 bases from J, with 14 bases in between. Germline CDR1 reads SQVTM; CDR2 reads ANQGSEA. The CDR3 nucleotides read TGCAGCGTTGCGGGGACCGACTTGGCTTTCTTT. It codes for CSVAGTDLAFF. Supplemented by reference TRBV29-1 and TRBJ1-1, the full variable domain reads SAVISQKPSRDICQRGTSLTIQCQVDSQVTMMFWYRQQPGQSLTLIATANQGSEATYESGFVIDKFPISRPNLTFSTLTVSNMSPEDSSIYLCSVAGTDLAFFGQGTRLTVV.

The chain employs TRBV6-5 and TRBJ1-2; D is perhaps TRBD1 (5 bases). V was clipped by 4 bases and J by 4 bases, with 16 bases between them. Germline CDR1 is MNHEY and CDR2 is SVGAGI. This CDR3 is 15 amino acids long. DNA for the CDR3: TGTGCCAGCAGTTCCCCGGGACTCCAGGTCTATGGCTACACCTTC. Translated, it gives CASSSPGLQVYGYTF.

J is TRBJ1-4 and V is TRBV6-1; 8 nucleotides align to TRBD1. Germline V gene data show CDR1 as MNHNS and CDR2 as SASEGT. Trimming at V came to 8 bases and at J to 6 bases, leaving 5 bases not matched to a gene. This CDR3 is built from 13 residues. Here the CDR3 reads CASYGTGHEKLFF. CDR3 in DNA: TGTGCCAGCTATGGGACAGGCCATGAAAAACTGTTTTTT.